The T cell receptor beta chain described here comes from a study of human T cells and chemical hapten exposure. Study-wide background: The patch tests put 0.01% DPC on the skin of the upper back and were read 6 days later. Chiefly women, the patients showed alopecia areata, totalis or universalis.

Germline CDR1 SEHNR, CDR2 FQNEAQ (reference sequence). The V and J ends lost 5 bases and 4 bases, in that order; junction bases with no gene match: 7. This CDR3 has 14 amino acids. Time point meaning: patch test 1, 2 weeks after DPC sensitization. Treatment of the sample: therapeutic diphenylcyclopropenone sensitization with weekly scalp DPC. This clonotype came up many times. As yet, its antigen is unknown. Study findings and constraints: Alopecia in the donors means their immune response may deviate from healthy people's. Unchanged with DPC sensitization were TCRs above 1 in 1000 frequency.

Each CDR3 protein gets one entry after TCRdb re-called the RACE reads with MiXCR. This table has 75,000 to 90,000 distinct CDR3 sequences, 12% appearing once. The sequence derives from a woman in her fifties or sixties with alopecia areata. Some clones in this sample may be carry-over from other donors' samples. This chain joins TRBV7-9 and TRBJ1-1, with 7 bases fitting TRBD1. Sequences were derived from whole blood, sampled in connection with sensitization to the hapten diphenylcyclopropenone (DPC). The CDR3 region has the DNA TGTGCCAGCAGCCCAGACAGGGTAGGCACTGAAGCTTTCTTT. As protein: CASSPDRVGTEAFF.